The present TCR beta chain was sequenced within a study of OX40 agonist ivuxolimab in advanced cancers. This CDR3 spans 13 amino acids. V lost 2 bases and J lost 4, with 7 bases in between. Germline V lookup: CDR1 MNHEY, CDR2 SMNVEV (reference sequence). The assay was immunoSEQ multiplex PCR, and TCRdb's table has in-frame clones only and misses some. The sample records around 30,000 clones, approximately 91% being singletons. Source: CD4+ or CD8+ T cells sorted from blood, taken in a trial of the OX40 agonist ivuxolimab. This rearrangement joins TRBV27 to TRBJ2-3; D is undetermined. This clonotype was obtained from an adult with an advanced solid tumor such as melanoma, head and neck, liver or kidney cancer. This CDR3 is CASSLASPDTQYF. The CDR3, as DNA: TGTGCCAGCAGTTTAGCTTCCCCAGATACGCAGTATTTT.